This record covers a single T cell receptor beta chain. The treatment here: about 20 received Ad26.COV2.S at low or high dose, single or two shots; about 5 received placebo; per-sample allocation not given. Samples were taken on day 63 after the first vaccine or placebo injection. There are 14 residues in the CDR3. V shed 0 bases and J 5 bases; nucleotides not matched to a gene: 4. Germline assignment: CDR1 SGHDT and CDR2 YYEEEE. Generated by immunoSEQ multiplex PCR, the TCRdb table keeps only in-frame clones and is missing some. The table has approximately 420,000 clones, 88% seen once. This sample stems from a study of Ad26.COV2.S vaccination and SARS-CoV-2 variants. Overall study context: Participant was drawn from the COV1001 Ad26.COV2.S trial arm.

This TCR was recovered from a person between 18 and 59 years old who received the Ad26.COV2.S COVID-19 vaccine or a placebo. Sample: peripheral blood, taken in a trial of Ad26.COV2.S vaccine versus placebo. This chain joins TRBV5-6 and TRBJ2-5, with 7 bases aligning to TRBD1. CDR3 coding DNA: TGTGCCAGCAGCTTGGCCACAGGGGTCGAGACCCAGTACTTC. Its translation: CASSLATGVETQYF.